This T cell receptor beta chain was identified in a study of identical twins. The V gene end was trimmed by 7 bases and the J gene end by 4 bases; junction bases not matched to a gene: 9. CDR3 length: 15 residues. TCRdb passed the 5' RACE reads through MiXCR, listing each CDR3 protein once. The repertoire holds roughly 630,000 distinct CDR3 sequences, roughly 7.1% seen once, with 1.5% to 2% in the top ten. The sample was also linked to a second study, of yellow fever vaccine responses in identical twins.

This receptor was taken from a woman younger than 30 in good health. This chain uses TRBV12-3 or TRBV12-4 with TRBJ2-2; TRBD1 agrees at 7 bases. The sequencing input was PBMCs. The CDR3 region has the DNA TGTGCCAGCACCACAGGGGTTTTGGCCACCGGGGAGCTGTTTTTT. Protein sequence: CASTTGVLATGELFF.